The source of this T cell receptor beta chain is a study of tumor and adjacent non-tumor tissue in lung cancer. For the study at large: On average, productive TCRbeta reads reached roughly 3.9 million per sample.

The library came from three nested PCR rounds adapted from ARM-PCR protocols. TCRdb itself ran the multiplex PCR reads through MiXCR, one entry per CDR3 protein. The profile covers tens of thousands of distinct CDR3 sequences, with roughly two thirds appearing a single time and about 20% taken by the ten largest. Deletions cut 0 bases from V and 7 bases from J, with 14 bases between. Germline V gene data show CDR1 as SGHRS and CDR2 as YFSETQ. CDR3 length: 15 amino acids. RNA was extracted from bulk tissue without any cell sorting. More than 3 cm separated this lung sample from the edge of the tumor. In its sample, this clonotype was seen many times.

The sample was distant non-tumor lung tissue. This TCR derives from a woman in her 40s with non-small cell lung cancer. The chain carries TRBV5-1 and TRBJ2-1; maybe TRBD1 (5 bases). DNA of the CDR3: TGCGCCAGCAGCTTGGAGGCGGCAGGGAAAAATGAGCAGTTCTTC. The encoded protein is CASSLEAAGKNEQFF.